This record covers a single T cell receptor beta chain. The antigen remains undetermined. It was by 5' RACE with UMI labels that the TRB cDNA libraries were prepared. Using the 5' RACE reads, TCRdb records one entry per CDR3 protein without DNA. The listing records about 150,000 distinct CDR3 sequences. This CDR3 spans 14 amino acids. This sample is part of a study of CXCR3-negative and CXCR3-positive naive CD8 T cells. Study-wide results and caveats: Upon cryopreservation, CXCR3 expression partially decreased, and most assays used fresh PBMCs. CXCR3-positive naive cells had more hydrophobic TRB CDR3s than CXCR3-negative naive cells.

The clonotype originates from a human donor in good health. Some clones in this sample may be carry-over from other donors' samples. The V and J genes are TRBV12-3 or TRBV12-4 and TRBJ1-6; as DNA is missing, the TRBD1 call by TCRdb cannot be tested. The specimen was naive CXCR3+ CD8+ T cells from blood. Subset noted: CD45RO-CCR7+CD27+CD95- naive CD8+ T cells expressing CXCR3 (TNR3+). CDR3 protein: CASSSGQGNSPLHF.